At least ten counts were recorded for the clone carrying this T cell receptor (beta chain). Its cognate antigen is unknown. Germline V gene data show CDR1 as SGHRS and CDR2 as YFSETQ. The CDR3 sequence is 14 residues long. V lost 4 bases and J lost 9, with 19 bases in between. This sample's RNA came from whole unsorted tissue. Three rounds of nested PCR, following a modified ARM-PCR protocol, produced the TCRbeta library. MiXCR, run by TCRdb on the multiplex PCR reads, gives a single entry per CDR3 protein. The table shows 100,000 to 120,000 distinct CDR3 sequences, with about 80% occurring only once. These data come from a study of tumor and adjacent non-tumor tissue in lung cancer. At the level of the study: There were some 11 adenocarcinoma, 2 squamous cell carcinoma and 1 small cell lung cancer cases. Stage I to III disease affected approximately 11 men and a handful of women aged roughly 31 to 80.

Study conclusions and caveats: Tumor repertoires had a smaller top 100 clone share than normal lung. Compared with tumor, normal lung showed significantly lower TCR diversity.

The J gene is TRBJ2-5, the V gene TRBV5-1, with D possibly being TRBD1 or TRBD2 (5 bases each). Specimen: lung tumor tissue. The sequence derives from a man in his 70s with non-small cell lung cancer. The CDR3 DNA reads TGCGCCAGCAGCCAGGACTCCCAGGGTCGGGCCCAGTACTTC. Protein product: CASSQDSQGRAQYF. The full variable domain, with the rest looked up from reference TRBV5-1 and TRBJ2-5, is KAGVTQTPRYLIKTRGQQVTLSCSPISGHRSVSWYQQTPGQGLQFLFEYFSETQRNKGNFPGRFSGRQFSNSRSEMNVSTLELGDSALYLCASSQDSQGRAQYFGPGTRLLVL.